These T cell receptor beta chains were read from a single sample in a study of molecular identifiers for immune sequencing clone quantification. TCRdb reanalysed the PCR reads using MiXCR and keeps one entry per CDR3 protein. The profile shows 20,000 or so distinct CDR3 sequences, roughly 22% of them singletons. Sequences were obtained from naive CD8+ T cells from blood, with Jurkat cell RNA spiked in. The source of these receptors is a human donor in good health. Some libraries in this study had Jurkat cell RNA spiked in. Both conserved end residues are part of each CDR3. The D gene is left open where the match is weak. Some rows mark clone size as missing; the rest say once, few, many or name a class of expanded clone.

d_gene: NA; len: 14; v_gene: TRBV6-5; abundance: many; j_gene: TRBJ1-1; CDR3aa: CASSTSVWGTEAFF; CDR3nt: TGTGCCAGCAGTACCTCAGTCTGGGGCACTGAAGCTTTCTTT
d_gene: NA; len: 15; v_gene: TRBV20-1; abundance: many; j_gene: TRBJ2-1; CDR3aa: CSAKMRETPYNEQFF; CDR3nt: TGCAGTGCCAAGATGAGGGAGACCCCCTACAATGAGCAGTTCTTC
d_gene: NA; len: 14; v_gene: TRBV13; abundance: few; j_gene: TRBJ1-5; CDR3aa: CASSQGRDNQPQHF; CDR3nt: TGTGCCAGCAGCCAGGGACGGGACAATCAGCCCCAGCATTTT
d_gene: NA; len: 12; v_gene: TRBV7-2; abundance: medium-sized; j_gene: TRBJ1-1; CDR3aa: CASSFPGTEAFF; CDR3nt: TGTGCCAGCAGCTTTCCTGGCACTGAAGCTTTCTTT
d_gene: TRBD2; len: 16; v_gene: TRBV4-3; abundance: medium-sized; j_gene: TRBJ2-7; CDR3aa: CASSQVRGGGRYEQYF; CDR3nt: TGCGCCAGCAGCCAGGTTCGGGGCGGGGGAAGATACGAGCAGTACTTC
d_gene: NA; len: 13; v_gene: TRBV15; abundance: NA; j_gene: TRBJ2-3; CDR3aa: CGAGLASTDTQYF; CDR3nt: TGTGGAGCTGGGCTAGCGAGCACAGATACGCAGTATTTT
d_gene: NA; len: 14; v_gene: TRBV28; abundance: few; j_gene: TRBJ2-7; CDR3aa: CASSPLTDSYEQYF; CDR3nt: TGTGCCAGCAGTCCCCTAACGGACAGCTACGAGCAGTACTTC
d_gene: TRBD1; len: 14; v_gene: TRBV9; abundance: many; j_gene: TRBJ2-1; CDR3aa: CASSAADRVWEQFF; CDR3nt: TGTGCCAGCAGCGCCGCGGACAGGGTTTGGGAGCAGTTCTTC
d_gene: NA; len: 13; v_gene: TRBV4-3; abundance: few; j_gene: TRBJ2-5; CDR3aa: CASSQDGWQTQYF; CDR3nt: TGCGCCAGCAGCCAAGACGGCTGGCAGACCCAGTACTTC
d_gene: NA; len: 13; v_gene: TRBV27; abundance: NA; j_gene: TRBJ2-5; CDR3aa: CASSVAVLETQYF; CDR3nt: TGTGCCAGCAGCGTAGCCGTTCTAGAGACCCAGTACTTC
d_gene: NA; len: 14; v_gene: TRBV11-2; abundance: NA; j_gene: TRBJ2-1; CDR3aa: CASSLGYGVDEQFF; CDR3nt: TGTGCCAGCAGCTTAGGCTATGGAGTCGATGAGCAGTTCTTC
d_gene: TRBD2; len: 19; v_gene: TRBV7-2; abundance: NA; j_gene: TRBJ2-5; CDR3aa: CASRPSGLGLAGVLETQYF; CDR3nt: TGTGCCAGCAGACCGTCGGGTTTGGGGCTAGCGGGAGTTTTAGAGACCCAGTACTTC
d_gene: NA; len: 14; v_gene: TRBV7-9; abundance: many; j_gene: TRBJ2-5; CDR3aa: CASSLGQTQETQYF; CDR3nt: TGTGCCAGCAGCTTAGGCCAAACCCAAGAGACCCAGTACTTC
d_gene: NA; len: 16; v_gene: TRBV6-2/TRBV6-3; abundance: many; j_gene: TRBJ2-1; CDR3aa: CASSYSKVSYYNEQFF; CDR3nt: TGTGCCAGCAGTTACTCGAAGGTCTCCTACTACAATGAGCAGTTCTTC
d_gene: TRBD2; len: 16; v_gene: TRBV7-9; abundance: NA; j_gene: TRBJ2-7; CDR3aa: CASSLGVAGGRNEQYF; CDR3nt: TGTGCCAGCAGCTTAGGCGTAGCGGGAGGGCGGAACGAGCAGTACTTC
d_gene: TRBD2; len: 14; v_gene: TRBV29-1; abundance: many; j_gene: TRBJ2-3; CDR3aa: CSATMTSGTDTQYF; CDR3nt: TGCAGCGCTACGATGACTAGCGGCACAGATACGCAGTATTTT
d_gene: NA; len: 14; v_gene: TRBV7-6; abundance: many; j_gene: TRBJ1-4; CDR3aa: CASSSRATNEKLFF; CDR3nt: TGTGCCAGCAGCAGCCGGGCAACTAATGAAAAACTGTTTTTT
d_gene: NA; len: 13; v_gene: TRBV4-3; abundance: NA; j_gene: TRBJ2-1; CDR3aa: CASSPPLRNEQFF; CDR3nt: TGCGCCAGCAGCCCCCCCCTTCGCAATGAGCAGTTCTTC
d_gene: NA; len: 15; v_gene: TRBV20-1; abundance: once; j_gene: TRBJ2-4; CDR3aa: CSVGSQFLAKNIQYF; CDR3nt: TGCAGTGTGGGGTCACAGTTTCTAGCCAAAAACATTCAGTACTTC
d_gene: NA; len: 15; v_gene: TRBV11-2; abundance: NA; j_gene: TRBJ1-3; CDR3aa: CASTLSPGFGNTIYF; CDR3nt: TGTGCCAGCACCCTAAGCCCCGGGTTTGGAAACACCATATATTTT
d_gene: TRBD2; len: 15; v_gene: TRBV27; abundance: medium-sized; j_gene: TRBJ2-1; CDR3aa: CASSLVLAGVNEQFF; CDR3nt: TGTGCCAGCAGTTTGGTGCTAGCGGGAGTCAATGAGCAGTTCTTC
d_gene: NA; len: 15; v_gene: TRBV13; abundance: many; j_gene: TRBJ2-7; CDR3aa: CASSLAMTQPYEQYF; CDR3nt: TGTGCCAGCAGCTTAGCTATGACCCAGCCCTACGAGCAGTACTTC
d_gene: NA; len: 14; v_gene: TRBV7-9; abundance: once; j_gene: TRBJ1-5; CDR3aa: CASSSGGSSQPQHF; CDR3nt: TGTGCCAGCAGCTCCGGAGGGTCAAGCCAGCCCCAGCATTTT
d_gene: TRBD2; len: 15; v_gene: TRBV14; abundance: few; j_gene: TRBJ2-7; CDR3aa: CASSQALAGGYEQYF; CDR3nt: TGTGCCAGCAGCCAAGCTCTAGCGGGAGGTTACGAGCAGTACTTC
d_gene: TRBD1; len: 15; v_gene: TRBV9; abundance: NA; j_gene: TRBJ2-7; CDR3aa: CASSPRDRAFGEQYF; CDR3nt: TGTGCCAGCAGCCCCCGGGACAGGGCTTTTGGCGAGCAGTACTTC
d_gene: NA; len: 14; v_gene: TRBV27; abundance: few; j_gene: TRBJ2-1; CDR3aa: CASSFEGLANEQFF; CDR3nt: TGTGCCAGCAGTTTTGAGGGACTTGCTAATGAGCAGTTCTTC
d_gene: NA; len: 14; v_gene: TRBV18; abundance: many; j_gene: TRBJ2-1; CDR3aa: CASSPASNRNEQFF; CDR3nt: TGTGCCAGCTCACCGGCGAGCAATCGCAATGAGCAGTTCTTC
d_gene: NA; len: 14; v_gene: TRBV4-1; abundance: few; j_gene: TRBJ2-7; CDR3aa: CASSQGIGWYEQYF; CDR3nt: TGCGCCAGCAGCCAAGGGATAGGTTGGTACGAGCAGTACTTC
d_gene: TRBD1; len: 17; v_gene: TRBV9; abundance: medium-sized; j_gene: TRBJ1-4; CDR3aa: CASSNNYRDRGSEKLFF; CDR3nt: TGTGCCAGCAGCAACAACTACCGGGACAGGGGGAGTGAAAAACTGTTTTTT
d_gene: NA; len: 18; v_gene: TRBV18; abundance: NA; j_gene: TRBJ2-6; CDR3aa: CASSPGNRDPSGANVLTF; CDR3nt: TGTGCCAGCTCACCCGGAAACAGGGATCCCTCTGGGGCCAACGTCCTGACTTTC
d_gene: NA; len: 16; v_gene: TRBV5-5; abundance: many; j_gene: TRBJ1-2; CDR3aa: CASSLAGGNYNYGYTF; CDR3nt: TGTGCCAGCAGCTTGGCGGGGGGCAACTATAACTATGGCTACACCTTC
d_gene: TRBD1; len: 13; v_gene: TRBV7-9; abundance: medium-sized; j_gene: TRBJ2-7; CDR3aa: CASSSRQGAEQYF; CDR3nt: TGTGCCAGCAGCTCGCGACAGGGTGCCGAGCAGTACTTC
d_gene: TRBD2; len: 16; v_gene: TRBV5-4; abundance: NA; j_gene: TRBJ2-1; CDR3aa: CASSSTSASPYNEQFF; CDR3nt: TGTGCCAGCAGCTCGACTAGCGCCAGTCCCTACAATGAGCAGTTCTTC
d_gene: TRBD2; len: 16; v_gene: TRBV4-3; abundance: few; j_gene: TRBJ2-7; CDR3aa: CASSQDWRGSRYEQYF; CDR3nt: TGCGCCAGCAGCCAAGATTGGCGGGGGTCTCGCTACGAGCAGTACTTC
d_gene: NA; len: 13; v_gene: TRBV2; abundance: many; j_gene: TRBJ2-3; CDR3aa: CARRVGGTDTQYF; CDR3nt: TGTGCCCGACGAGTCGGGGGCACAGATACGCAGTATTTT
d_gene: NA; len: 12; v_gene: TRBV24-1; abundance: few; j_gene: TRBJ2-1; CDR3aa: CATSSFGDEQFF; CDR3nt: TGTGCCACCAGTAGCTTTGGGGATGAGCAGTTCTTC
d_gene: NA; len: 15; v_gene: TRBV27; abundance: NA; j_gene: TRBJ1-2; CDR3aa: CASSTGLTPHYGYTF; CDR3nt: TGTGCCAGCAGTACCGGGCTCACGCCCCACTATGGCTACACCTTC
d_gene: NA; len: 19; v_gene: TRBV3-2; abundance: many; j_gene: TRBJ2-2; CDR3aa: CASSQGGVSGPRGTGELFF; CDR3nt: TGTGCCAGCAGCCAAGGGGGAGTTAGCGGGCCTCGGGGCACCGGGGAGCTGTTTTTT
d_gene: NA; len: 15; v_gene: TRBV28; abundance: few; j_gene: TRBJ2-3; CDR3aa: CASSSLALGTDTQYF; CDR3nt: TGTGCCAGCAGTTCGCTAGCCTTAGGGACAGATACGCAGTATTTT
d_gene: TRBD1; len: 17; v_gene: TRBV7-2; abundance: once; j_gene: TRBJ2-5; CDR3aa: CASSHRQGPAVVETQYF; CDR3nt: TGTGCCAGCAGCCATCGACAGGGGCCCGCGGTGGTGGAGACCCAGTACTTC
d_gene: TRBD2; len: 17; v_gene: TRBV27; abundance: NA; j_gene: TRBJ2-7; CDR3aa: CASSRLAGAPVPYEQYF; CDR3nt: TGTGCCAGCAGTAGGCTAGCGGGAGCCCCTGTTCCCTACGAGCAGTACTTC